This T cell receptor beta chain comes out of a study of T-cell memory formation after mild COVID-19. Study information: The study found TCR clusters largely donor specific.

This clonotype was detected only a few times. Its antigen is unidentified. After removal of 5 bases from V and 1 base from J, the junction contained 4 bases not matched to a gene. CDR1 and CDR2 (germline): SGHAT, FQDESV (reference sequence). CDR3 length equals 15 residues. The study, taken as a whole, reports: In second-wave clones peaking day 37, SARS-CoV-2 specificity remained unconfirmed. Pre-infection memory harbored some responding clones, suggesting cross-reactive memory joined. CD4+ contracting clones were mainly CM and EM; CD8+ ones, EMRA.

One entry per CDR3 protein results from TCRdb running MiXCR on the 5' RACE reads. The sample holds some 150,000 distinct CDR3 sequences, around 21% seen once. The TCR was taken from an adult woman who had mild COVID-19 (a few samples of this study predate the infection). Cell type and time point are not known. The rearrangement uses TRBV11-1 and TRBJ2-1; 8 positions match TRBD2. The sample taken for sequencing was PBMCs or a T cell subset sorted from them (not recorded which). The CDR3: CASSTSGGSYNEQFF. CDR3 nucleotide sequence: TGTGCCAGCAGCACTAGCGGCGGGTCCTACAATGAGCAGTTCTTC. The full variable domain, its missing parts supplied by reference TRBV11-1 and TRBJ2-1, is EAEVAQSPRYKITEKSQAVAFWCDPISGHATLYWYRQILGQGPELLVQFQDESVVDDSQLPKDRFSAERLKGVDSTLKIQPAELGDSAMYLCASSTSGGSYNEQFFGPGTRLTVL.